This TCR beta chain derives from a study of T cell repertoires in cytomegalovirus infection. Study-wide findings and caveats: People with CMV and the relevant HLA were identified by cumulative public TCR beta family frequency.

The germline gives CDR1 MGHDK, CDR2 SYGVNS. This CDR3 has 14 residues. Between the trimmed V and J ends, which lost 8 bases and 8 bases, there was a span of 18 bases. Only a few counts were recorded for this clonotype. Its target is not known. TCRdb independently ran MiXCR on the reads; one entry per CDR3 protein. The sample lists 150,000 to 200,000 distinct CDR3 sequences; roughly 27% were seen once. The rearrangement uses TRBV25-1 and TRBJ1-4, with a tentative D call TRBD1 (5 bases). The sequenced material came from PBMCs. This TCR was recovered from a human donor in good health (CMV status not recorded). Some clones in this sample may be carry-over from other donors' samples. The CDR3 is CASLSAQGHEKLFF. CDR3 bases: TGTGCCAGCCTTTCAGCCCAGGGTCACGAAAAACTGTTTTTT.